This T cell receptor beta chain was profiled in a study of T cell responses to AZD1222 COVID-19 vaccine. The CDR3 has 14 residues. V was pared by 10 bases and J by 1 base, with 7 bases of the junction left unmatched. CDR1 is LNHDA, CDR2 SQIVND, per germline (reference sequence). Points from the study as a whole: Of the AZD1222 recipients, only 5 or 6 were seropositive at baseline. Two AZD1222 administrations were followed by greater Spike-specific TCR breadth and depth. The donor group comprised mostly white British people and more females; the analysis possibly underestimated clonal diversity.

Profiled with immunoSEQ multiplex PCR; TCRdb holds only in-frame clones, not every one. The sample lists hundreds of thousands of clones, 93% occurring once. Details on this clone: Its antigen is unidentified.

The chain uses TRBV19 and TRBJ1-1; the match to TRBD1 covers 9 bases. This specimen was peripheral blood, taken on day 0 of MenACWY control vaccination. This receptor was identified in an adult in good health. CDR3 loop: CATRQGDKNTEAFF. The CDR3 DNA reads TGTGCCACGCGACAGGGGGATAAGAACACTGAAGCTTTCTTT. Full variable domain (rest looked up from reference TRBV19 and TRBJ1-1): DGGITQSPKYLFRKEGQNVTLSCEQNLNHDAMYWYRQDPGQGLRLIYYSQIVNDFQKGDIAEGYSVSREKKESFPLTVTSAQKNPTAFYLCATRQGDKNTEAFFGQGTRLTVV.